This T cell receptor (beta chain) was documented in a study of technical replicates of blood from several donors. Profiled with immunoSEQ multiplex PCR; TCRdb holds only in-frame clones, not every one. Of about 88,000 clones listed, 85% to 95% were seen once; the top ten hold 0.3% to 0.35%. Per germline, CDR1 SGHTA and CDR2 FQGNSA. V shed 5 bases and J 6 bases; nucleotides not matched to a gene: 12. The CDR3 is 15 residues long. This clonotype was obtained from a human donor in good health. The V gene is TRBV7-2, the J gene TRBJ2-7, with 8 bases identical to TRBD1. The sequenced material came from T cells isolated from PBMCs. DNA for the CDR3: TGTGCCAGCAGCCAATCTCAACCAGGACAGGGCGAGCAGTACTTC. This codes for CASSQSQPGQGEQYF.